Shown below are 7 T cell receptor beta chains from a single sample sequenced in a study of T cells in Graves' hyperthyroidism and ophthalmopathy. The CDR3 regions of TCR beta were amplified from RNA transcripts. Carried out on the TCR CDR3, a first-round RT-PCR used the HTBI primer set. One entry per CDR3 protein, called by TCRdb with MiXCR from the multiplex PCR reads. The data contain about 480,000 distinct CDR3 sequences, less than 25% of them seen just once; the ten biggest clones take up roughly 49%. Sequencing input: blood. These receptors all come from a woman in her sixties or seventies with Graves' ophthalmopathy.

This clonotype was picked up a small number of times. The chain has TRBV7-2 and TRBJ2-1; TRBD2 aligns across 9 bases. Per germline, CDR1 SGHTA and CDR2 FQGNSA. The CDR3 is 16 amino acids. V trimming: 5 bases; J trimming: 3 bases; junction bases outside the gene matches: 8. The CDR3 bases are TGTGCCAGCAGCCCCTATAGCGGGAGTATCTACAATGAGCAGTTCTTC. Protein: CASSPYSGSIYNEQFF.

The gene calls are TRBV11-2 and TRBJ1-2; D is uncertain. V dropped 1 base and J dropped 3 bases, with 12 bases sitting between them. Per germline, CDR1 SGHAT and CDR2 FQNNGV. CDR3 length: 15 residues. The CDR3 bases are TGTGCCAGCAGCTTAGGAGAATGGGGATACTATGGCTACACCTTC. This sequence encodes CASSLGEWGYYGYTF.

This clonotype occurred a few times. The chain combines TRBV7-9 with TRBJ2-3; D is unresolved. The germline V and J ends were trimmed by 5 bases and 2 bases, with 17 bases remaining between them. This CDR3 is built from 16 residues. Germline CDR1 and CDR2: SEHNR and FQNEAQ (reference sequence). This CDR3 reads CASSPTRVRSTDTQYF. The CDR3 nucleotides are TGTGCCAGCAGCCCCACAAGGGTACGATCCACAGATACGCAGTATTTT. Full variable domain (rest looked up from reference TRBV7-9 and TRBJ2-3): DTGVSQNPRHKITKRGQNVTFRCDPISEHNRLYWYRQTLGQGPEFLTYFQNEAQLEKSRLLSDRFSAERPKGSFSTLEIQRTEQGDSAMYLCASSPTRVRSTDTQYFGPGTRLTVL.

This clonotype was counted between two and nine times. The chain uses TRBV28 and TRBJ1-2; D is unresolved. V dropped 8 bases and J dropped 5 bases, with 12 bases sitting between them. Germline V lookup: CDR1 MDHEN, CDR2 SYDVKM. The CDR3 runs 12 residues. CDR3 region: CASEQITYGYTF. The CDR3 DNA sequence: TGTGCCAGCGAACAGATAACTTATGGCTACACCTTC.

This clonotype was observed a few times. This chain joins TRBV12-5 and TRBJ2-2; weak D call: TRBD2 (5 bases). V was shortened by 6 bases and J by 2 bases, with 13 bases between the two germline ends. The V gene's germline CDR1 is LGHNT and CDR2 FRNRAP. The CDR3 runs 15 residues. Here the CDR3 DNA reads TGTGCTAGTGGCAAGAGGGCAAGTAACACCGGGGAGCTGTTTTTT. This translates into CASGKRASNTGELFF. Supplemented by reference TRBV12-5 and TRBJ2-2, the full variable domain reads DARVTQTPRHKVTEMGQEVTMRCQPILGHNTVFWYRQTMMQGLELLAYFRNRAPLDDSGMPKDRFSAEMPDATLATLKIQPSEPRDSAVYFCASGKRASNTGELFFGEGSRLTVL.

The table lists this clonotype with a few counts. The J gene is TRBJ2-2, the V gene TRBV9, with 7 nucleotides matching TRBD1. There are 16 residues in the CDR3. Germline CDR1 and CDR2: SGDLS and YYNGEE. The V and J ends lost 3 bases and 8 bases, in that order; junction bases with no gene match: 13. The CDR3 sequence: CASSGQGDGGTGELFF. Written as DNA, the CDR3 is TGTGCCAGCAGCGGACAGGGCGACGGAGGAACTGGGGAGCTGTTTTTT.

The CDR3 protein is CASSLLPDTQYF. Written as DNA, the CDR3 is TGTGCCAGCAGTTTACTTCCGGATACGCAGTATTTT. The chain is built from TRBV12-3 or TRBV12-4 and TRBJ2-3; no definite D call. This CDR3 is 12 amino acids long. V dropped 2 bases and J dropped 6 bases, with 6 bases sitting between them.